This T cell receptor (beta chain) is drawn from a study of shared clonotypes between healthy human individuals. Clones were sequenced by immunoSEQ multiplex PCR, and TCRdb holds only the in-frame ones, with some missing. The data show roughly 1 million clones, with about 84% seen just once and under 0.65% held by the top ten. CDR1 and CDR2 from the germline V gene are GTSNPN and SVGIG (reference sequence). The V end was cut by 1 base, the J end by 6 bases, with 10 bases between. This CDR3 is 13 amino acids long. Comment on this clone: Other nucleotide sequences in the sample specify the same CDR3.

The specimen was memory CD4+ T cells from PBMCs. Sample subset: CD45RA-negative fraction. This TCR came from a man between 18 and 35 years old in good health. Some clones in this sample may be carry-over from other donors' samples. The chain combines TRBV30 with TRBJ1-5; no clear D. In DNA, the CDR3 is TGTGCCTGGAGTGGAACGGTGGGTCAGCCCCAGCATTTT. Translated, it gives CAWSGTVGQPQHF.